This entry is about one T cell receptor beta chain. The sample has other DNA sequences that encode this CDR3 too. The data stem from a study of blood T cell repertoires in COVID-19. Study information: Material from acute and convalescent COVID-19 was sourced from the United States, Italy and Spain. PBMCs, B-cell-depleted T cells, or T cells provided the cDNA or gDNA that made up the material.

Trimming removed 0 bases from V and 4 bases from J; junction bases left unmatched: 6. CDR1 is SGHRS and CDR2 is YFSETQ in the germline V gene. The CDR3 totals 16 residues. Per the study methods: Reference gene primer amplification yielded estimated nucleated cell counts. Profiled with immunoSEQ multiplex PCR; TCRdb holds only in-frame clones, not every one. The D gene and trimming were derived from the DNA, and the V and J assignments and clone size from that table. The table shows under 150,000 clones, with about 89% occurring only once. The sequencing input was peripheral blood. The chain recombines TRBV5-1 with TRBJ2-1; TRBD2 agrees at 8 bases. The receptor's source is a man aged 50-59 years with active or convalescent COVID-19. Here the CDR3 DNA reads TGCGCCAGCAGCTTGGTAGTAGCGGGAAATTACAATGAGCAGTTCTTC. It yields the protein CASSLVVAGNYNEQFF. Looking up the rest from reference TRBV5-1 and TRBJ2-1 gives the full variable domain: KAGVTQTPRYLIKTRGQQVTLSCSPISGHRSVSWYQQTPGQGLQFLFEYFSETQRNKGNFPGRFSGRQFSNSRSEMNVSTLELGDSALYLCASSLVVAGNYNEQFFGPGTRLTVL.